This T cell receptor beta chain derives from a study of T cells in Graves' hyperthyroidism and ophthalmopathy. Findings and limits, study-wide: A median around six months before onset, the model predicted ophthalmopathy.

Per the germline V gene, CDR1 is SEHNR and CDR2 is FQNEAQ (reference sequence). V trimming: 5 bases; J trimming: 2 bases; junction bases outside the gene matches: 5. The CDR3 sequence is 16 residues long. In the case of this clonotype: The antigen is unknown.

Researchers amplified the TCR beta CDR3 regions from RNA transcripts. Researchers ran a first-round RT-PCR on the TCR CDR3 using the HTBI primer set. In TCRdb, the multiplex PCR reads were re-called with MiXCR into one record per CDR3 protein. The sample holds roughly 200,000 distinct CDR3 sequences, about 15% seen once. Source material: blood. The V gene is TRBV7-9, the J gene TRBJ2-1, with 11 bases lining up with TRBD2. The sequence came from a woman aged 50 to 60 with Graves' hyperthyroidism. CDR3 region: CASSSTSGSPYNEQFF. CDR3 nucleotides: TGTGCCAGCAGCAGTACTAGCGGGAGTCCCTACAATGAGCAGTTCTTC.